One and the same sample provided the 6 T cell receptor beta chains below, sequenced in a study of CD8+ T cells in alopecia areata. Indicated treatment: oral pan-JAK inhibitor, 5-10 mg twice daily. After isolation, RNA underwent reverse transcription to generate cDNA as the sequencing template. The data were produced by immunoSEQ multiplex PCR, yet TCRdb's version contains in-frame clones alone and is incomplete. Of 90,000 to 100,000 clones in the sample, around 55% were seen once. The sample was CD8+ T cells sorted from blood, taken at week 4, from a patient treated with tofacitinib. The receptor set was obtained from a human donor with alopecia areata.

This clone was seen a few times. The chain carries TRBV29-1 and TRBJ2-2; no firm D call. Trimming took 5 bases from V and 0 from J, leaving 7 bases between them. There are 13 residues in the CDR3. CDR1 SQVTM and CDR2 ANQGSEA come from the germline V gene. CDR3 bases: TGCAGCGTTTCTCGGGCGAACACCGGGGAGCTGTTTTTT. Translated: CSVSRANTGELFF.

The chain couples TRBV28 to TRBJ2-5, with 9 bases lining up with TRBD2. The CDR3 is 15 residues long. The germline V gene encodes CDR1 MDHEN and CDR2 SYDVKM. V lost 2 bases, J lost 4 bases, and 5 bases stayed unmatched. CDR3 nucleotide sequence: TGTGCCAGCAGTTTAGGGCTAGCGGGGAGAGAGACCCAGTACTTC. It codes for CASSLGLAGRETQYF.

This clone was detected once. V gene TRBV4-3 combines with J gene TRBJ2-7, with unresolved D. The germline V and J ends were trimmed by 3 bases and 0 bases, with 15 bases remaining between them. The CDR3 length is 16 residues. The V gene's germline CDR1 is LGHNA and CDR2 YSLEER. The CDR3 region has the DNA TGCGCCAGCAGCCACAGCACGGGTTTGTCCTCCTACGAGCAGTACTTC. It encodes CASSHSTGLSSYEQYF.

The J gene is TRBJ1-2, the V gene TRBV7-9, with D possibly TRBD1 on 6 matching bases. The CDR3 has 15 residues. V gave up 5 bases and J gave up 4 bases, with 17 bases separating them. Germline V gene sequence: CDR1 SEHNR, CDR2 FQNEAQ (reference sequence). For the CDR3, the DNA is TGTGCCAGCAGCCTCTCTCGGGGGGGCTCCTATGGCTACACCTTC. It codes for CASSLSRGGSYGYTF.

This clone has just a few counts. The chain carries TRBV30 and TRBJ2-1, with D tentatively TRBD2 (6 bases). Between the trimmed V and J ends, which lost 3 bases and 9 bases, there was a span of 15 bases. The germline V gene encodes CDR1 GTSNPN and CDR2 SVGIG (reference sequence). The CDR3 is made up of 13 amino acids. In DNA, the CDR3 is TGTGCCTGGAGCCCAACGGGAGCTGCTGAGCAGTTCTTC. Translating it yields CAWSPTGAAEQFF.

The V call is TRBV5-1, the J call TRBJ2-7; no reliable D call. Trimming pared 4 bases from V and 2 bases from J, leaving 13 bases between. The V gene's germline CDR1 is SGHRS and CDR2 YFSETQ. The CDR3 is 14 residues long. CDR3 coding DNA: TGCGCCAGCAGCCCGGACGACACCGCCTACGAGCAGTACTTC. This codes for CASSPDDTAYEQYF.